Listed here are 5 T cell receptor beta chains from one sample, sequenced in a study of cytomegalovirus exposure and HLA in healthy donors. Vbeta (60) and Jbeta (13) primers were used in the PCR. Measured with immunoSEQ multiplex PCR; TCRdb has only the in-frame clones, and not every one. This repertoire shows about 200,000 clones, approximately 79% found once; its top ten account for roughly 1.6%. The sample consisted of PBMCs. Receptors were obtained from a man in his forties or fifties in good health and CMV-seronegative.

The chain couples TRBV19 to TRBJ2-1, with a weak D call TRBD2 (6 bases). V lost 3 bases and J lost 5, with 14 bases in between. The CDR3 spans 15 residues. Germline loops: CDR1 LNHDA, CDR2 SQIVND (reference sequence). CDR3 DNA: TGTGCCAGTAGTATTGCGGGGAGAGGCAACAATGAGCAGTTCTTC. Its translation: CASSIAGRGNNEQFF.

The J gene is TRBJ2-1, the V gene TRBV27; 9 nucleotides align to TRBD2. This CDR3 region has 16 residues. Germline CDR1 is MNHEY and CDR2 is SMNVEV (reference sequence). The trim removed 2 bases at V and 5 bases at J, leaving 7 bases unmatched. CDR3 sequence reads: CASSLISGRINNEQFF. The CDR3 coding sequence is TGTGCCAGCAGTTTAATAAGCGGGAGGATTAACAATGAGCAGTTCTTC.

The CDR3 loop is CASSNRGQGTEAFF. The CDR3 DNA reads as TGTGCCAGCAGTAACAGGGGGCAGGGCACTGAAGCTTTCTTT. V usage is TRBV27 and J usage is TRBJ1-1, with TRBD1 matching 9 bases. In germline, CDR1 is MNHEY, CDR2 SMNVEV (reference sequence). Trimming removed 5 bases from V and 4 bases from J; junction bases left unmatched: 5. The CDR3 is 14 amino acids.

Comments on this clone: The junction and the germline gene differ at one end; a read error may be behind it. This rearrangement joins TRBV14 to TRBJ1-5; possible D gene TRBD1, 6 bases. Germline V gene lookup returns CDR1 SGHDN and CDR2 FVKESK. The CDR3 spans 15 residues. CDR3 residues: CANSRRTDSNQPQHF. The CDR3 nucleotides are TGTGCCAACAGCCGTAGGACAGATAGCAATCAGCCCCAGCATTTT.

The rearrangement joins TRBV19 to TRBJ1-1; D remains ambiguous. This CDR3 has 14 residues. Germline CDR1 is LNHDA and CDR2 is SQIVND (reference sequence). Trimming pared 6 bases from V and 5 bases from J, leaving 16 bases between. The CDR3 here is CASRYKAEGTEAFF. CDR3 in DNA: TGTGCCAGTAGATATAAGGCGGAGGGTACTGAAGCTTTCTTT.